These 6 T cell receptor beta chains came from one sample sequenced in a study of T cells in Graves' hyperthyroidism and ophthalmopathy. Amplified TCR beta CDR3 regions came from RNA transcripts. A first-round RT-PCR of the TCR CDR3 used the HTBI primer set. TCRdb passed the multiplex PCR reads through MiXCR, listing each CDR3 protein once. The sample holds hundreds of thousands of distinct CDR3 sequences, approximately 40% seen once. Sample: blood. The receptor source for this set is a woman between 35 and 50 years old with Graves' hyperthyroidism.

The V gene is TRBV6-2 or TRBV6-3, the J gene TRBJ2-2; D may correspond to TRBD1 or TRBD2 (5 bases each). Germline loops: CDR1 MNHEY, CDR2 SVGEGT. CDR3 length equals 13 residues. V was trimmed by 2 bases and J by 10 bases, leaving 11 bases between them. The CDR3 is CASSYGTAVELFF. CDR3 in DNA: TGTGCCAGCAGTTACGGGACCGCCGTGGAGCTGTTTTTT.

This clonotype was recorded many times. CDR3 coding DNA: TGCGCCAGCAGCCAAGTGTCGGGACAGGGCTACGAGCAGTACTTC. This encodes CASSQVSGQGYEQYF. V and J are TRBV4-3 and TRBJ2-7; 9 positions match TRBD1. This CDR3 comprises 15 residues. Germline V gene lookup returns CDR1 LGHNA and CDR2 YSLEER. Unmatched junction bases numbered 4, after V lost 1 base and J lost 3 bases.

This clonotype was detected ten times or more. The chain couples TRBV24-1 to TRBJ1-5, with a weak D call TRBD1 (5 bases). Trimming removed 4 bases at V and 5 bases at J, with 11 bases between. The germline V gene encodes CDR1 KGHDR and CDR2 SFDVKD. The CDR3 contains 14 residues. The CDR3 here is CATSDQGRYQPQHF. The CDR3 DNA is TGTGCCACCAGTGACCAGGGCCGATATCAGCCCCAGCATTTT.

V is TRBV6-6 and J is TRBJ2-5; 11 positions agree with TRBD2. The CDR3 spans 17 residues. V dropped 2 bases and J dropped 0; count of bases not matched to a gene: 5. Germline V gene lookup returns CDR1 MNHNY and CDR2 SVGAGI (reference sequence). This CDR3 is CASSYPTSGGNQETQYF. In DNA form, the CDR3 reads TGTGCCAGCAGTTACCCCACTAGCGGGGGTAACCAAGAGACCCAGTACTTC.

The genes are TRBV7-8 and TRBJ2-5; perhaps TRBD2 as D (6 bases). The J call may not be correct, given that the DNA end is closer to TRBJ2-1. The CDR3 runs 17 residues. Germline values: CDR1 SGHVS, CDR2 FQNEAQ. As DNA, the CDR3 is TGTGCCAGCAGCTTGGGTGGTGGCGGGATGGGCGGCAATGAGCAGTTCTTC. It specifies CASSLGGGGMGGNEQFF.

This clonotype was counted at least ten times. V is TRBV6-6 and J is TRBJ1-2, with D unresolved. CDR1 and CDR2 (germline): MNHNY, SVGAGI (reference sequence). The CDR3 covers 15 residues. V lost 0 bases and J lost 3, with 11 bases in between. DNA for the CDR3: TGTGCCAGCAGTTACTCGAGGCCTGTCGACTATGGCTACACCTTC. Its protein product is CASSYSRPVDYGYTF.